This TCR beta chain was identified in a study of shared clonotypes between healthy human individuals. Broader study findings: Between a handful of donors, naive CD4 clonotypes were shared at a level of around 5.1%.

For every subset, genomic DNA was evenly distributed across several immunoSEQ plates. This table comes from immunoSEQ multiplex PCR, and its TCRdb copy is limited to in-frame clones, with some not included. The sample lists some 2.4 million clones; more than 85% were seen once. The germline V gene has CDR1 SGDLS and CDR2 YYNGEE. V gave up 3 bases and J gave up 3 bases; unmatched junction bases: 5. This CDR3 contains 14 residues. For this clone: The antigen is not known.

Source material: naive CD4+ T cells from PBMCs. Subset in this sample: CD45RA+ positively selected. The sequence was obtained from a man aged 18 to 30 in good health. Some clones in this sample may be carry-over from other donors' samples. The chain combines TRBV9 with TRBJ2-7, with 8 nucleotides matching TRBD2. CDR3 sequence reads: CASSAGTSRYEQYF. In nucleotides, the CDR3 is TGTGCCAGCAGCGCCGGGACTAGTCGCTACGAGCAGTACTTC.